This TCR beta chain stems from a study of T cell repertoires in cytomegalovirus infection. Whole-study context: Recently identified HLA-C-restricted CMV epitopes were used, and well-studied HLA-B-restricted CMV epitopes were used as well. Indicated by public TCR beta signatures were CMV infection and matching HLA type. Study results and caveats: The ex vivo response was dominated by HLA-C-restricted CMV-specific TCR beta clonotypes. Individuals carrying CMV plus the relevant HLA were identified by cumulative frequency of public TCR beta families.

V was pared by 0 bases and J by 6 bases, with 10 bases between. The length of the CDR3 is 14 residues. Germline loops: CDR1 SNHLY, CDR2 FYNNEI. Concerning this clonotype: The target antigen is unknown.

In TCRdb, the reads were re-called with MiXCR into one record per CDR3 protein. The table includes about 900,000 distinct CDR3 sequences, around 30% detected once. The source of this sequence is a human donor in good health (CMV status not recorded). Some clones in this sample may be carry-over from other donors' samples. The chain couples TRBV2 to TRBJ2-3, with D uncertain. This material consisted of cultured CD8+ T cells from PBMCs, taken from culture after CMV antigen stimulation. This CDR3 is CASSEADLWDTQYF. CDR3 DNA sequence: TGTGCCAGCAGTGAAGCGGACCTCTGGGATACGCAGTATTTT.